A selection of T cell receptor beta chains follows, all from one sample in a study of Tregs in tolerant kidney transplant recipients. Measured with immunoSEQ multiplex PCR; TCRdb has only the in-frame clones, and not every one. The repertoire holds fewer than 20,000 clones, around four fifths seen once, with about 2.6% in the top ten. Sequencing input: Tregs from blood. These receptors were collected from a human donor in good health. The CDR3 runs from the conserved cysteine through the conserved F or W. A D gene is named only where the DNA matches it firmly. The size entry is marked missing in some rows and otherwise reads once, few, many or a size class.

V	D	size	J	CDR3	DNA
TRBV5-8	.	.	TRBJ2-2	CASSGTDGVNTGELFF	TGTGCCAGCAGCGGCACGGACGGGGTGAACACCGGGGAGCTGTTTTTT
TRBV6-5	.	.	TRBJ2-3	CASRGGPGTDTQYF	TGTGCCAGCAGAGGGGGGCCGGGCACAGATACGCAGTATTTT
TRBV7-2	.	.	TRBJ1-3	CASSQTSGNTIYF	TGTGCCAGCAGCCAAACATCTGGAAACACCATATATTTT
TRBV4-1	.	.	TRBJ1-2	CASSQNDGGAYGYTF	TGCGCCAGCAGCCAAAACGATGGGGGCGCCTATGGCTACACCTTC
TRBV5-1	.	.	TRBJ1-4	CASRREGSLAEKLFF	TGCGCCAGCAGGAGGGAAGGGTCTCTGGCGGAAAAACTGTTTTTT
TRBV7-6	TRBD1	.	TRBJ1-6	CASSSGQWAPLHF	TGTGCCAGCAGCTCGGGACAGTGGGCACCCCTCCACTTT
TRBV6-5	.	.	TRBJ1-4	CASSYLGARSEKLFF	TGTGCCAGCAGTTACTTGGGGGCGCGATCCGAAAAACTGTTTTTT
TRBV4-2	.	.	TRBJ1-2	CASSQAEDYGYTF	TGTGCCAGCAGCCAAGCGGAGGACTATGGCTACACCTTC
TRBV11-2	.	.	TRBJ2-5	CASSLLRDSQETQYF	TGTGCCAGCAGCTTACTCCGGGACTCTCAAGAGACCCAGTACTTC
TRBV4-1	.	.	TRBJ1-2	CASSQGTGYGYTF	TGCGCCAGCAGCCAAGGGACCGGATATGGCTACACCTTC
TRBV2	TRBD1	.	TRBJ2-4	CASRPGTAKNIQYF	TGTGCCAGCAGGCCCGGGACAGCAAAAAACATTCAGTACTTC
TRBV18	TRBD1	.	TRBJ1-1	CASSTTGLNTEAFF	TGTGCCAGCTCAACGACAGGGTTGAACACTGAAGCTTTCTTT
TRBV6-7	TRBD1	.	TRBJ1-5	CASSYRTGESQPQHF	TGTGCCAGCAGTTACCGGACAGGGGAAAGTCAGCCCCAGCATTTT
TRBV5-1	TRBD2	once	TRBJ2-1	CASSLGTSGGANEQFF	TGCGCCAGCAGCTTGGGTACTAGCGGGGGGGCCAATGAGCAGTTCTTC
TRBV11-2	.	.	TRBJ1-6	CASSKRRGEVISPLHF	TGTGCCAGCAGCAAAAGAAGAGGGGAGGTTATCTCACCCCTCCACTTT
TRBV7-6	.	large	TRBJ1-2	CASSSHAFDGYTF	TGTGCCAGCAGCTCCCACGCCTTTGATGGCTACACCTTC